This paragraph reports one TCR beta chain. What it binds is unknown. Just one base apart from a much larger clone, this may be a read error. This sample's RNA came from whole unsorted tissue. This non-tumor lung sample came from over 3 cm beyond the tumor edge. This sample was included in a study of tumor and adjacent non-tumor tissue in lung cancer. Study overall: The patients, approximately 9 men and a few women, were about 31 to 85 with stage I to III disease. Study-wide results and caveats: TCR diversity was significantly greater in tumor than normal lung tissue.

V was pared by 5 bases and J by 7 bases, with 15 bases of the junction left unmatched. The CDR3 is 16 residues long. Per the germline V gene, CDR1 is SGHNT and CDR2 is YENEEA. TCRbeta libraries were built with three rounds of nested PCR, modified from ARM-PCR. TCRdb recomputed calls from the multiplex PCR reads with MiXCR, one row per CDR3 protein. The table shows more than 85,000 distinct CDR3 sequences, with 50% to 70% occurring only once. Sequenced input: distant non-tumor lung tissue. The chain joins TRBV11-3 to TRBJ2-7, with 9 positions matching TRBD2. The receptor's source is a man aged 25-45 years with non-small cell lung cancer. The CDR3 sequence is CASSTQISGGPLEQYF. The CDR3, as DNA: TGTGCCAGCAGCACACAGATTAGCGGGGGACCTCTGGAGCAGTACTTC.